The T cell receptor (beta chain) under discussion was sequenced for a study of cytomegalovirus exposure and HLA in healthy donors. Across the study: A prior study identified 117 million unique TCR beta sequences from about 180 million T cells.

A multiplex PCR was run with 60 Vbeta primers and 13 Jbeta primers. Only in-frame clones appear in the TCRdb table, and some are missing; sequencing was by immunoSEQ multiplex PCR. The profile shows approximately 210,000 clones, roughly 87% of them singletons. V was pared by 0 bases and J by 3 bases, with 1 base of the junction left unmatched. Germline V gene lookup returns CDR1 SGHTA and CDR2 FQGNSA. The length of the CDR3 is 16 residues. The sequencing sample was made of PBMCs. The chain combines TRBV7-2 with TRBJ2-3, with TRBD2 matching 12 bases. This clonotype was sampled from a man between 35 and 55 years old in good health and CMV-seropositive. The CDR3 sequence is CASSLAGTSGTDTQYF. The CDR3 DNA follows: TGTGCCAGCAGCTTAGCGGGGACTAGCGGGACAGATACGCAGTATTTT.